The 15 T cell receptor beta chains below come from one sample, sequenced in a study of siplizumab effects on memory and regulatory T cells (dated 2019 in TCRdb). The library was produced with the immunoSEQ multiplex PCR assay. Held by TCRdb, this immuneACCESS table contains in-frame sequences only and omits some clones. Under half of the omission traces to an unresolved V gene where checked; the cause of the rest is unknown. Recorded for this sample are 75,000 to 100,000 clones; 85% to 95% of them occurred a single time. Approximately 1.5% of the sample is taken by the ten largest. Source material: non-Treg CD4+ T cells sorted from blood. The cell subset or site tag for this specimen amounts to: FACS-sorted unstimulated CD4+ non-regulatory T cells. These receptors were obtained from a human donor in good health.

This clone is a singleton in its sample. CDR3 loop: CASSQVRGSGEQYF. CDR3 DNA: TGTGCCAGCAGCCAAGTGCGCGGTTCGGGCGAGCAGTACTTC. This chain links TRBV14 with TRBJ2-7, with D hard to call. The length of the CDR3 is 14 residues. Germline loops: CDR1 SGHDN, CDR2 FVKESK. V lost 1 base and J 6 bases, leaving 13 bases between the germline ends.

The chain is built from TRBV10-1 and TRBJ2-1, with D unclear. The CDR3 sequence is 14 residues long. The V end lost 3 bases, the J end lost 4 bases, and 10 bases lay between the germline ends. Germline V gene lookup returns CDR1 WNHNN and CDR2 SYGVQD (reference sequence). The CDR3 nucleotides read TGCGCCAGCAGTGAAGGCAGGAGATACAATGAGCAGTTCTTC. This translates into CASSEGRRYNEQFF.

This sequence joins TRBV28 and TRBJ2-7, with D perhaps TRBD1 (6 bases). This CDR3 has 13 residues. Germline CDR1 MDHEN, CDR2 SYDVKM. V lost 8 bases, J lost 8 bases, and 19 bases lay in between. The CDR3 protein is CASVPGQGYKQYF. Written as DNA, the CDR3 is TGTGCCAGCGTACCGGGACAAGGATACAAGCAGTACTTC.

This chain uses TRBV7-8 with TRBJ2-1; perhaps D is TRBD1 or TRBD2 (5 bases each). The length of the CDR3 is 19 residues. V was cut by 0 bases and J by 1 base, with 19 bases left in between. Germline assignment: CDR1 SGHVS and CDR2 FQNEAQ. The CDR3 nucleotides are TGTGCCAGCAGCTTAGCGAGGGGCCCAGCGGTTGGATCCTACAATGAGCAGTTCTTC. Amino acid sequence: CASSLARGPAVGSYNEQFF.

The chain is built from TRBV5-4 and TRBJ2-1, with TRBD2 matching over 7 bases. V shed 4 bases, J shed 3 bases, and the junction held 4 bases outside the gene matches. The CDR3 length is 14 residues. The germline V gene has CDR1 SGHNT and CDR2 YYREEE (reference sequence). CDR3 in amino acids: CASSTTSSYNEQFF. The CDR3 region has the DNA TGTGCCAGCAGCACGACTAGCAGCTACAATGAGCAGTTCTTC.

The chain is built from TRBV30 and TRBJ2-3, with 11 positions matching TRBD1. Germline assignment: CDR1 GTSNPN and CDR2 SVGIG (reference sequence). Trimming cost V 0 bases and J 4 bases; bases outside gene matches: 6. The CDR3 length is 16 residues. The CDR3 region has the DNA TGTGCCTGGAGTGTACTTTGGACAGGGGGCCCAGATACGCAGTATTTT. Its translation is CAWSVLWTGGPDTQYF.

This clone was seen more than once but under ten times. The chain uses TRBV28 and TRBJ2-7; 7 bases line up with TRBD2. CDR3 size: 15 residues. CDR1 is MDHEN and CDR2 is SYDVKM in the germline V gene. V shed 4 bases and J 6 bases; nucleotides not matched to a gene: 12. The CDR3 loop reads CASSWGGRVKLEQYF. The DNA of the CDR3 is TGTGCCAGCAGTTGGGGGGGTAGGGTGAAACTCGAGCAGTACTTC.

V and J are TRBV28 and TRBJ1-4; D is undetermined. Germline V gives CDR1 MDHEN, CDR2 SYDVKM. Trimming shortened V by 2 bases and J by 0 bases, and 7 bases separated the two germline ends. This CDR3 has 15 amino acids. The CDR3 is CASSLGGTTNEKLFF. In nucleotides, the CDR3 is TGTGCCAGCAGTTTAGGCGGGACAACTAATGAAAAACTGTTTTTT.

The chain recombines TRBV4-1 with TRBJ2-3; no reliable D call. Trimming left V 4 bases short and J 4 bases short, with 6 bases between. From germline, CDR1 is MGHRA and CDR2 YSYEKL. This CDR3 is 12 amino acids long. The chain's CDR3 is CASSLIADTQYF. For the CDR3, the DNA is TGCGCCAGCAGCCTAATAGCAGATACGCAGTATTTT.

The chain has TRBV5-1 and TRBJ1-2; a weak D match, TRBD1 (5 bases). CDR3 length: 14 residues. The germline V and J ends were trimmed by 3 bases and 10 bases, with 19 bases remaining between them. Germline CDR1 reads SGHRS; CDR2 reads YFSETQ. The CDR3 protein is CASSSLGGNGDYTF. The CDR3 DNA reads TGCGCCAGCAGCTCCCTCGGGGGGAATGGTGACTACACCTTC. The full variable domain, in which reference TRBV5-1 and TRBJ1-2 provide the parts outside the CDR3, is KAGVTQTPRYLIKTRGQQVTLSCSPISGHRSVSWYQQTPGQGLQFLFEYFSETQRNKGNFPGRFSGRQFSNSRSEMNVSTLELGDSALYLCASSSLGGNGDYTFGSGTRLTVV.

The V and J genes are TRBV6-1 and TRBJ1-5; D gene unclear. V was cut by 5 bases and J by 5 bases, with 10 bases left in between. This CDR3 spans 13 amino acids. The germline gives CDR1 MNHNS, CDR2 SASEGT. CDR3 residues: CASSNLVDQPQHF. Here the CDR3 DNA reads TGTGCCAGCAGTAACTTGGTAGATCAGCCCCAGCATTTT.

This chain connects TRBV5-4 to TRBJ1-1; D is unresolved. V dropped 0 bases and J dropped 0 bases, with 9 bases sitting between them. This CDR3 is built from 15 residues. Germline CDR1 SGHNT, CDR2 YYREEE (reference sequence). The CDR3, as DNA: TGTGCCAGCAGCTTGGCCCTGGGGATGAACACTGAAGCTTTCTTT. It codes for CASSLALGMNTEAFF. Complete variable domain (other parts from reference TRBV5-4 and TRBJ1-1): ETGVTQSPTHLIKTRGQQVTLRCSSQSGHNTVSWYQQALGQGPQFIFQYYREEENGRGNFPPRFSGLQFPNYSSELNVNALELDDSALYLCASSLALGMNTEAFFGQGTRLTVV.

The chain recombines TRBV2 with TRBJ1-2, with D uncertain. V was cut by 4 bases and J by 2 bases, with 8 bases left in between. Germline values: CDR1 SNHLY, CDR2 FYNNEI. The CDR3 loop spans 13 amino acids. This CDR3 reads CASSVTGNYGYTF. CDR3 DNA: TGTGCCAGCAGTGTCACGGGGAACTATGGCTACACCTTC.

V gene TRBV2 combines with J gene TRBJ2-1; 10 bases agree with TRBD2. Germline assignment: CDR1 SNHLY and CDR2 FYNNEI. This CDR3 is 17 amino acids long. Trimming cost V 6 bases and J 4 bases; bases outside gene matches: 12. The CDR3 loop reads CASRSFSGRMNYNEQFF. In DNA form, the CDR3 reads TGTGCCAGCAGGTCATTTAGCGGGAGGATGAATTACAATGAGCAGTTCTTC. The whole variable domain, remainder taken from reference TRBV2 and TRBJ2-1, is EPEVTQTPSHQVTQMGQEVILRCVPISNHLYFYWYRQILGQKVEFLVSFYNNEISEKSEIFDDQFSVERPDGSNFTLKIRSTKLEDSAMYFCASRSFSGRMNYNEQFFGPGTRLTVL.

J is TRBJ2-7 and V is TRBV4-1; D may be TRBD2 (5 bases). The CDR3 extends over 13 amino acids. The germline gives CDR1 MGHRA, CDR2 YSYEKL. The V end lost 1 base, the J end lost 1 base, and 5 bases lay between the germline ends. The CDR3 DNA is TGCGCCAGCAGCCAAGCGGGGTCCTACGAGCAGTACTTC. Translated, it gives CASSQAGSYEQYF.